The 16 T cell receptor beta chains in this list originate from one sample, sequenced in a study of cytomegalovirus exposure and HLA in healthy donors. PCR primers comprised 60 Vbeta and 13 Jbeta primers. TCRdb's table, derived via immunoSEQ multiplex PCR, lists solely in-frame clones and lacks some. The sample consists of about 170,000 clones, about 59% of them appearing once. The sequenced sample was PBMCs. These receptors all stem from a man aged 40-49 years in good health and CMV-seronegative.

This clone was seen a single time. This chain joins TRBV28 and TRBJ1-5; D gene ambiguous. The CDR3 totals 11 residues. Germline CDR1 MDHEN, CDR2 SYDVKM. V was clipped by 5 bases and J by 9 bases, with 8 bases between them. DNA of the CDR3: TGTGCCAGCAGTCCCCCCGGGCCCCAGCATTTT. Translation: CASSPPGPQHF.

J is TRBJ1-6 and V is TRBV27; 9 bases are shared with TRBD1. This CDR3 comprises 18 residues. J lost 9 bases, V lost 5 bases, and 17 bases had no gene match. The germline V gene encodes CDR1 MNHEY and CDR2 SMNVEV (reference sequence). CDR3 residues: CASSPRPRTGEKGSPLHF. CDR3 in DNA: TGTGCCAGCAGTCCCCGCCCCCGGACAGGGGAAAAGGGTTCACCCCTCCACTTT.

Here the CDR3 reads CASSPPEGTGGNTIYF. The CDR3 DNA is TGTGCCAGCTCACCACCGGAGGGAACGGGGGGAAACACCATATATTTT. The rearrangement joins TRBV18 to TRBJ1-3; D not resolved. Germline CDR1 and CDR2: KGHSH and LQKENI. The CDR3 totals 16 residues. V shed 0 bases and J shed 4 bases, with 13 bases lying between them.

In its sample, this clone was seen a few times. The V and J genes are TRBV7-6 and TRBJ2-1; 10 bases map to TRBD1. This CDR3 comprises 16 residues. The V gene end was trimmed by 6 bases and the J gene end by 2 bases; junction bases not matched to a gene: 7. Germline lookup yields CDR1 SGHVS and CDR2 FNYEAQ. The CDR3 reads CASRQKGQGAYNEQFF. For the CDR3, the DNA is TGTGCCAGCAGGCAAAAAGGACAGGGGGCCTACAATGAGCAGTTCTTC. Together with reference TRBV7-6 and TRBJ2-1, the CDR3 gives the full variable domain: GAGVSQSPRYKVTKRGQDVALRCDPISGHVSLYWYRQALGQGPEFLTYFNYEAQQDKSGLPNDRFSAERPEGSISTLTIQRTEQRDSAMYRCASRQKGQGAYNEQFFGPGTRLTVL.

This clone was seen only a few times. V is TRBV6-6 and J is TRBJ2-7, with TRBD2 identical over 10 bases. Unmatched junction bases numbered 8, after V lost 6 bases and J lost 6 bases. Germline V CDR1 and CDR2: MNHNY, SVGAGI (reference sequence). The CDR3 totals 14 residues. This CDR3 is CASRRAGGDGEQYF. As DNA, the CDR3 is TGTGCCAGCAGAAGAGCGGGAGGGGACGGCGAGCAGTACTTC.

The gene calls are TRBV7-9 and TRBJ2-3, with TRBD2 matching 8 bases. J lost 2 bases, V lost 5 bases, and 3 bases had no gene match. Germline loops: CDR1 SEHNR, CDR2 FQNEAQ (reference sequence). This CDR3 contains 14 residues. The CDR3 region has the DNA TGTGCCAGCAGCCGGGGACTAGTCACAGATACGCAGTATTTT. Protein product: CASSRGLVTDTQYF.

The chain joins TRBV28 to TRBJ1-3; 8 nucleotides line up with TRBD1. The CDR3 has 14 residues. CDR1 MDHEN and CDR2 SYDVKM come from the germline V gene. V was clipped by 3 bases and J by 10 bases; unmatched bases: 8. CDR3 loop: CASSLGQARGTIYF. The CDR3 DNA is TGTGCCAGCAGTTTGGGACAGGCAAGGGGGACCATATATTTT.

The chain employs TRBV4-1 and TRBJ2-1; TRBD2 agrees at 7 bases. Looked up from germline, CDR1 is MGHRA and CDR2 is YSYEKL. The CDR3 runs 15 residues. With 3 bases clipped from V and 0 bases from J, the junction kept 2 bases outside the gene matches. CDR3: CASSQRDYSYNEQFF. The CDR3 DNA sequence: TGCGCCAGCAGCCAGAGGGACTACTCCTACAATGAGCAGTTCTTC.

The J gene is TRBJ1-2, the V gene TRBV29-1; D perhaps matches TRBD1 (5 bases). The CDR3 is 15 amino acids. V lost 3 bases, J lost 0 bases, and 14 bases lay in between. Germline values: CDR1 SQVTM, CDR2 ANQGSEA. The DNA of the CDR3 is TGCAGCGTTGATGCGGGGCTGAGGACTAACTATGGCTACACCTTC. This encodes CSVDAGLRTNYGYTF.

This clone was counted only a few times. The chain couples TRBV7-8 to TRBJ2-4; TRBD2 might be the D (5 bases). V lost 5 bases and J lost 1, with 9 bases in between. The CDR3 is 14 amino acids. Germline loops: CDR1 SGHVS, CDR2 FQNEAQ. This CDR3 is CASSVGGAKNIQYF. The CDR3 DNA follows: TGTGCCAGCAGCGTGGGCGGGGCCAAAAACATTCAGTACTTC.

The table lists this clone with a few counts. The rearrangement uses TRBV28 and TRBJ2-3; TRBD2 agrees at 7 bases. The junction had 15 bases not matched to a gene; V was cut back by 6 bases and J by 0 bases. Germline-derived CDR1 and CDR2 are MDHEN and SYDVKM. The CDR3 spans 18 residues. The CDR3 loop reads CASSKTGPWDYSTDTQYF. In DNA form, the CDR3 reads TGTGCCAGCAGCAAAACCGGGCCTTGGGACTACAGCACAGATACGCAGTATTTT.

The chain employs TRBV28 and TRBJ2-7; weak D call: TRBD1 (5 bases). There are 13 residues in the CDR3. Trimming shortened V by 6 bases and J by 2 bases, and 11 bases separated the two germline ends. The V gene's germline CDR1 is MDHEN and CDR2 SYDVKM. The CDR3, as DNA: TGTGCCAGCAGAGTTACAGGAGCCTACGAGCAGTACTTC. Translation gives CASRVTGAYEQYF.

The V and J genes are TRBV9 and TRBJ2-1; TRBD2 might be the D (5 bases). The V and J ends lost 1 base and 7 bases respectively, with 15 bases between them. Germline lookup yields CDR1 SGDLS and CDR2 YYNGEE. This CDR3 has 15 amino acids. CDR3 protein: CASSVRERTNNEQFF. The CDR3 DNA sequence: TGTGCCAGCAGCGTAAGGGAGCGGACGAATAATGAGCAGTTCTTC.

This clone occurred once. The junction differs from germline at one of its ends, possibly a read error. The sample has other DNA sequences that encode this CDR3 too. The rearrangement links TRBV29-1 to TRBJ2-2; 9 bases agree with TRBD1. The CDR3 contains 14 residues. From germline, CDR1 is SQVTM and CDR2 ANQGSEA. The CDR3 DNA sequence: TGTAGCGTCGCCTGGACAGGGGACACCGGGGAGCTGTTTTTT. Translation: CSVAWTGDTGELFF.

The J gene is TRBJ2-3, the V gene TRBV27, with 11 bases aligning to TRBD1. The CDR3 spans 15 residues. V gave up 4 bases and J gave up 4 bases; unmatched junction bases: 4. Germline-derived CDR1 and CDR2 are MNHEY and SMNVEV (reference sequence). Written as DNA, the CDR3 is TGTGCCAGCAGTTCACCGGACAGGGGGCCAGATACGCAGTATTTT. Protein product: CASSSPDRGPDTQYF.

The chain recombines TRBV27 with TRBJ2-1; tentative D call: TRBD2 (6 bases). From germline, CDR1 is MNHEY and CDR2 SMNVEV (reference sequence). The length of the CDR3 is 18 residues. V was trimmed by 6 bases and J by 4 bases, leaving 25 bases between them. In DNA, the CDR3 is TGTGCCAGCAGCCCCATCCGAACCACTAGCTGGGGGTACAATGAGCAGTTCTTC. Translating it yields CASSPIRTTSWGYNEQFF.